One T cell receptor (beta chain) is described in this entry. The sample belongs to a study of blood T cell repertoires in COVID-19. Original analysis: Reference gene primer amplification gave nucleated cell count estimates. TCRdb's copy holds only in-frame clones and misses some; the assay was immunoSEQ multiplex PCR. The V and J calls and clone size are taken from that table; D and trimming were inferred from the DNA. The sample lists approximately 210,000 clones; roughly 85% were seen once. The CDR3 contains 16 residues. The V gene end was trimmed by 4 bases and the J gene end by 6 bases; junction bases not matched to a gene: 7. The germline V gene encodes CDR1 MNHEY and CDR2 SVGAGI.

The chain uses TRBV6-5 and TRBJ1-5; 12 nucleotides align to TRBD1. The clonotype was recovered from a man aged 30-40 years who had recovered from COVID-19. The sequenced sample consisted of peripheral blood. CDR3 sequence (DNA): TGTGCCAGCAGTTTATCCGGGACAGGGGGCGTTCAGCCCCAGCATTTT. As protein: CASSLSGTGGVQPQHF.